One TCR beta chain is described in this entry. The antigen is undetermined. Next came a second PCR, run for about 7 to 12 cycles, which used a sample-barcoded 5' primer along with a J-beta primer mix. MiXCR, run by TCRdb on the 5' RACE reads, gives a single entry per CDR3 protein. The repertoire holds 550,000 to 650,000 distinct CDR3 sequences, with 25% to 35% as singletons. This entry belongs to a study of blood T cells in healthy people across ages. Study-wide results and caveats: A greater number of naive CD4+ cells and higher diversity distinguished long-lived donors from aged donors.

Germline assignment: CDR1 SGHRS and CDR2 YFSETQ. The trim removed 1 base at V and 0 bases at J, leaving 5 bases unmatched. The CDR3 consists of 16 residues. Sequenced input: blood. The TCR sequence derives from a woman aged 80 or over in good health. This chain connects TRBV5-1 to TRBJ2-3, with 7 bases that match TRBD2. The CDR3 nucleotides are TGCGCCAGCAGCTTGAACCAGCGGGAAAGCACAGATACGCAGTATTTT. Translation: CASSLNQRESTDTQYF. Using reference TRBV5-1 and TRBJ2-3 for the parts outside the CDR3, the full variable domain is KAGVTQTPRYLIKTRGQQVTLSCSPISGHRSVSWYQQTPGQGLQFLFEYFSETQRNKGNFPGRFSGRQFSNSRSEMNVSTLELGDSALYLCASSLNQRESTDTQYFGPGTRLTVL.